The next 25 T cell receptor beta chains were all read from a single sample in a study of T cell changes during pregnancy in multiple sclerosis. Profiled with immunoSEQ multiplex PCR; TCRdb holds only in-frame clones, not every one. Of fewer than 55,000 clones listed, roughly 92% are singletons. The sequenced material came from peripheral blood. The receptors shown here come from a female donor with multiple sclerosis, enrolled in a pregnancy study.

CDR3 region: CASSSDRRTGEKLFF. CDR3 DNA: TGTGCCAGCAGCTCGGACCGGCGGACGGGTGAAAAACTGTTTTTT. V is TRBV7-9 and J is TRBJ1-4; D unresolved. CDR1 is SEHNR, CDR2 FQNEAQ, per germline (reference sequence). Trimming cost V 4 bases and J 7 bases, with 16 bases left between them. The CDR3 has 15 amino acids.

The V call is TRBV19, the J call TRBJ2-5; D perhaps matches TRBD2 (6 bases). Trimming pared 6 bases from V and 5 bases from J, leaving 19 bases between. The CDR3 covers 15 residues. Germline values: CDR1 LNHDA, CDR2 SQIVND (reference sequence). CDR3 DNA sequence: TGTGCCAGTAGCCCCATTATCGGGAGTGGGGAGACCCAGTACTTC. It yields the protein CASSPIIGSGETQYF.

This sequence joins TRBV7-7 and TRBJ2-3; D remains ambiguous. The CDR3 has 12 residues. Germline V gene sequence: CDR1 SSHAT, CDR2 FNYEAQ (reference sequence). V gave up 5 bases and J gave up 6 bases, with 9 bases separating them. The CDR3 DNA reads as TGTGCCAGCAGCCGATTAGCCGATACGCAGTATTTT. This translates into CASSRLADTQYF. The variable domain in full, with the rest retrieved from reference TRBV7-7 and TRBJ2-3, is GAGVSQSPRYKVTKRGQDVTLRCDPISSHATLYWYQQALGQGPEFLTYFNYEAQPDKSGLPSDRFSAERPEGSISTLTIQRTEQRDSAMYRCASSRLADTQYFGPGTRLTVL.

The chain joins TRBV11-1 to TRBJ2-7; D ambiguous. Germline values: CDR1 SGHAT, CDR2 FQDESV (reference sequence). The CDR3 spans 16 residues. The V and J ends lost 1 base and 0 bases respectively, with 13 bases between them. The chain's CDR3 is CASSLGRRKLSYEQYF. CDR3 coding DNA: TGTGCCAGCAGCTTAGGTAGGAGAAAACTCTCCTACGAGCAGTACTTC.

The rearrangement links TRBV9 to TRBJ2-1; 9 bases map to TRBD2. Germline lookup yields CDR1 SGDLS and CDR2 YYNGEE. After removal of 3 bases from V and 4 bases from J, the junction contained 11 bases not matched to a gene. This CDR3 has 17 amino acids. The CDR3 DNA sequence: TGTGCCAGCAGCGACTCCTTTAGCGGGAGAAGGTACAATGAGCAGTTCTTC. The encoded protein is CASSDSFSGRRYNEQFF.

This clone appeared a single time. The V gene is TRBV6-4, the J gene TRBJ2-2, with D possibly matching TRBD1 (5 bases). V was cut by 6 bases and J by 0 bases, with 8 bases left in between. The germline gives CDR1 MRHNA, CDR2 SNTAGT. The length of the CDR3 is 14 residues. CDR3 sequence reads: CASRDITNTGELFF. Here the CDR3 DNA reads TGTGCCAGCAGGGACATAACGAACACCGGGGAGCTGTTTTTT.

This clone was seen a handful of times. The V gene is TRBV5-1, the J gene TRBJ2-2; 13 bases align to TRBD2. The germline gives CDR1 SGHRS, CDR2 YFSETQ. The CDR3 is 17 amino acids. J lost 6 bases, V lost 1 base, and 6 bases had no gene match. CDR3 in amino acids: CASSLWTSGSGAGELFF. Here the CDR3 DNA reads TGCGCCAGCAGCTTGTGGACTAGCGGGAGTGGCGCCGGGGAGCTGTTTTTT.

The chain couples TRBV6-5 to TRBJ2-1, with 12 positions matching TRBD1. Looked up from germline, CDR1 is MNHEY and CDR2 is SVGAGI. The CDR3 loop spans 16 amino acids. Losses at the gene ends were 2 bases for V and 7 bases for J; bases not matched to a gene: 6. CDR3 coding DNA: TGTGCCAGCAGTTACGAGGGACAGGGGGCAGGTAATGAGCAGTTCTTC. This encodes CASSYEGQGAGNEQFF.

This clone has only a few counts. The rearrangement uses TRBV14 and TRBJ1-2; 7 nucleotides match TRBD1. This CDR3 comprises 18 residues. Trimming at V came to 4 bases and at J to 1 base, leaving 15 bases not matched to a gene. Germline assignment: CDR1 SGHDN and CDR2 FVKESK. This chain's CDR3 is CASSRISPWTGDNYGYTF. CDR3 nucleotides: TGTGCCAGCAGCCGTATCTCACCCTGGACAGGCGATAACTATGGCTACACCTTC.

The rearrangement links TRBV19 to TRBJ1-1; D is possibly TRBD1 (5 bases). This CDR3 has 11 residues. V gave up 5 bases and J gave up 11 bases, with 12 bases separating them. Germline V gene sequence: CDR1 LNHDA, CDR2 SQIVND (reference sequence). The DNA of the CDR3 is TGTGCCAGTAGTGTGCAGGGACGGGCTTTCTTT. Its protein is CASSVQGRAFF.

The DNA for the CDR3 is TGTGCCAGCAGCTTGCGAACTAGCGGGAGAACAGATACGCAGTATTTT. Translation gives CASSLRTSGRTDTQYF. The chain is built from TRBV5-4 and TRBJ2-3; 11 bases map to TRBD2. This CDR3 spans 16 amino acids. Germline V CDR1 and CDR2: SGHNT, YYREEE (reference sequence). Trimming removed 1 base from V and 3 bases from J; junction bases left unmatched: 4.

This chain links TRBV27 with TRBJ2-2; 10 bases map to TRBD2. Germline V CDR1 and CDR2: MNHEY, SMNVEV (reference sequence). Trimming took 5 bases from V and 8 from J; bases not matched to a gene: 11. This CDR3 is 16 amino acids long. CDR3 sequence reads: CASSPIAGGTIGELFF. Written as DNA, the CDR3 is TGTGCCAGCAGTCCGATAGCGGGAGGTACTATTGGGGAGCTGTTTTTT.

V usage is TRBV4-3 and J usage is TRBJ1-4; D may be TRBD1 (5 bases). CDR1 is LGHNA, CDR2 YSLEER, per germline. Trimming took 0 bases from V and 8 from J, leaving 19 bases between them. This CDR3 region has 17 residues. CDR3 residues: CASSQDFEGPGHEKLFF. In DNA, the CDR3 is TGCGCCAGCAGCCAAGATTTTGAGGGGCCCGGACACGAAAAACTGTTTTTT.

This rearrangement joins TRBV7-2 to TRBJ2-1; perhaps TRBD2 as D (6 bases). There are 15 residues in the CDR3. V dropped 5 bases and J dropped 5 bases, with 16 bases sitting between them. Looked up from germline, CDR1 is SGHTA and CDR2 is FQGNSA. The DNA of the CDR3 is TGTGCCAGCAGCCCACTCGGGACTCCTAACAATGAGCAGTTCTTC. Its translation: CASSPLGTPNNEQFF.

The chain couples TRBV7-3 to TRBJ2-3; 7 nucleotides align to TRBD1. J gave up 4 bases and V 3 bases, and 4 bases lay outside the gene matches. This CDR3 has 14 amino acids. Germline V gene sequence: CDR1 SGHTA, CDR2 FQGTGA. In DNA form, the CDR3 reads TGTGCCAGCAGCTTCCAGGGGGAGTCAGATACGCAGTATTTT. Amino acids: CASSFQGESDTQYF.

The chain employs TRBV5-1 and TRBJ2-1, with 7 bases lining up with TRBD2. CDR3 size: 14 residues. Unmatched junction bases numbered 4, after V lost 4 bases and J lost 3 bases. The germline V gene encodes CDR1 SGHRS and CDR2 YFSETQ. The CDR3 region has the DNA TGCGCCAGCAGCCCGAGCGGGATCTACAATGAGCAGTTCTTC. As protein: CASSPSGIYNEQFF.

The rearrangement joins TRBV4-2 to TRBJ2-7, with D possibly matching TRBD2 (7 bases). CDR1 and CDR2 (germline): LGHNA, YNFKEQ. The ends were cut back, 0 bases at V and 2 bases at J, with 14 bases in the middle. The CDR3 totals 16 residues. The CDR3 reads CASSQDWSGDTYEQYF. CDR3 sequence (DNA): TGTGCCAGCAGCCAAGATTGGAGCGGGGACACCTACGAGCAGTACTTC.

The CDR3 region has the DNA TGTGCCAGCAGCCTCAGGGGTCTATACGAGCAGTACTTC. Translation gives CASSLRGLYEQYF. The chain employs TRBV5-8 and TRBJ2-7; maybe TRBD1 (6 bases). This CDR3 has 13 amino acids. From germline, CDR1 is SGHTS and CDR2 YDEGEE. V was pared by 4 bases and J by 4 bases, with 12 bases between.

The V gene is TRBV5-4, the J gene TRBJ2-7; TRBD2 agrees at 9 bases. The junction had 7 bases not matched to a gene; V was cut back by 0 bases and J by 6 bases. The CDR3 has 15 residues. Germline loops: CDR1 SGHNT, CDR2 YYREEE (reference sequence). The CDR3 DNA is TGTGCCAGCAGCTTGGAGGTAGCGGGAGATCGCGAGCAGTACTTC. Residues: CASSLEVAGDREQYF.

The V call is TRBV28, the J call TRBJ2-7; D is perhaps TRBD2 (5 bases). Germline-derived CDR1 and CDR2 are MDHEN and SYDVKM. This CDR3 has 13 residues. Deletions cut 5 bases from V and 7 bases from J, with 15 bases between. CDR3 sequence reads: CASSPTTPGEQYF. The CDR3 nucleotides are TGTGCCAGCAGTCCGACTACACCGGGGGAGCAGTACTTC.

CDR3 bases: TGTGCCACCACTACTAGCGGGAGGGGGCAATCGAACACCGGGGAGCTGTTTTTT. It yields the protein CATTTSGRGQSNTGELFF. This chain connects TRBV10-3 to TRBJ2-2, with TRBD2 identical over 13 bases. The CDR3 spans 18 residues. CDR1 is ENHRY and CDR2 is SYGVKD in the germline V gene. V was pared by 10 bases and J by 0 bases, with 11 bases of the junction left unmatched.

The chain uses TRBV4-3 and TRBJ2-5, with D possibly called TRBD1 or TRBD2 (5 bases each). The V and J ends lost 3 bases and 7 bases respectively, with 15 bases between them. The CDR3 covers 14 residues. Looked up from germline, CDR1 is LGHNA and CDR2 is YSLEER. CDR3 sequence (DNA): TGCGCCAGCAGCCAGGGGCTAGCTAAGGCGACCCAGTACTTC. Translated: CASSQGLAKATQYF.

The DNA for the CDR3 is TGTGCCAGCAGTGAAGCGCACAGGGGGCAGACCTATGGCTACACCTTC. Encoded protein: CASSEAHRGQTYGYTF. V is TRBV2 and J is TRBJ1-2; 9 bases fit TRBD1. The CDR3 is made up of 16 amino acids. Germline assignment: CDR1 SNHLY and CDR2 FYNNEI. V gave up 0 bases and J gave up 4 bases; unmatched junction bases: 6.

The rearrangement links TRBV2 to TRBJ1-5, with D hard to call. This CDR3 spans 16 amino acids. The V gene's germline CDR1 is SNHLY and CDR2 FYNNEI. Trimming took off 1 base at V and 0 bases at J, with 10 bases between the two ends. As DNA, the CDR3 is TGTGCCAGCAGTGAAGTGAGCCTCTATAGCAATCAGCCCCAGCATTTT. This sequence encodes CASSEVSLYSNQPQHF. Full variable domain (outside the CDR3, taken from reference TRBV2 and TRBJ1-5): EPEVTQTPSHQVTQMGQEVILRCVPISNHLYFYWYRQILGQKVEFLVSFYNNEISEKSEIFDDQFSVERPDGSNFTLKIRSTKLEDSAMYFCASSEVSLYSNQPQHFGDGTRLSIL.

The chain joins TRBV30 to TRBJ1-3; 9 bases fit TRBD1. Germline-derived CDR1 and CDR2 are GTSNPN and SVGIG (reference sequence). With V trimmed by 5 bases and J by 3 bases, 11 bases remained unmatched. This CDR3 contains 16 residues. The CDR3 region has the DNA TGTGCCTGGGGGCCGGGACAGGGCTCGGGTGGAAACACCATATATTTT. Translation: CAWGPGQGSGGNTIYF.